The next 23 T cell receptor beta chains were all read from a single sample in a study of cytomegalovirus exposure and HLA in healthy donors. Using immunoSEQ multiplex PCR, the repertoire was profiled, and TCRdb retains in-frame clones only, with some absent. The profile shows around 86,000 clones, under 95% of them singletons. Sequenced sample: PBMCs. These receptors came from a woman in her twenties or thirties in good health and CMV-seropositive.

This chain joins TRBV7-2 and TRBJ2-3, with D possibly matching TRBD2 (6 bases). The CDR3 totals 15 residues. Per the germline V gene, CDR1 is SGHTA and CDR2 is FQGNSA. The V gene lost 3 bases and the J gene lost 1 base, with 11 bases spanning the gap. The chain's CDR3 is CASSLSRERTDTQYF. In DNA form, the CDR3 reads TGTGCCAGCAGCTTGTCTCGGGAGCGCACAGATACGCAGTATTTT.

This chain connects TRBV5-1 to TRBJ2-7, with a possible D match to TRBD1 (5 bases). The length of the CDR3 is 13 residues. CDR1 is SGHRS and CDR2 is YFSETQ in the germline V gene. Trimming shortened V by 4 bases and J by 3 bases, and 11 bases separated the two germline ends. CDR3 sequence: CASSAADSYEQYF. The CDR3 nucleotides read TGCGCCAGCAGCGCCGCTGACAGCTACGAGCAGTACTTC. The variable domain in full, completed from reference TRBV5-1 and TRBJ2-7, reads KAGVTQTPRYLIKTRGQQVTLSCSPISGHRSVSWYQQTPGQGLQFLFEYFSETQRNKGNFPGRFSGRQFSNSRSEMNVSTLELGDSALYLCASSAADSYEQYFGPGTRLTVT.

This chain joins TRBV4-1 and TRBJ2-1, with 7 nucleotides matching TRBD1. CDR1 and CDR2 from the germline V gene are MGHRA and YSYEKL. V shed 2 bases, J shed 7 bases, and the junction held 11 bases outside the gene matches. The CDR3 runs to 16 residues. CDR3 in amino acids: CASSQTGWAGGNEQFF. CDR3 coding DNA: TGCGCCAGCAGCCAAACTGGTTGGGCAGGGGGAAATGAGCAGTTCTTC.

The CDR3 DNA reads TGTGCCAGCTCACCCCGGGACACAAAAGCCTACGAGCAGTACTTC. Protein sequence: CASSPRDTKAYEQYF. V is TRBV18 and J is TRBJ2-7; the D gene is possibly TRBD1 (6 bases). The V and J ends lost 3 bases and 2 bases respectively, with 14 bases between them. Per germline, CDR1 KGHSH and CDR2 LQKENI. CDR3 size: 15 residues. Looking up the rest from reference TRBV18 and TRBJ2-7 gives the full variable domain: NAGVMQNPRHLVRRRGQEARLRCSPMKGHSHVYWYRQLPEEGLKFMVYLQKENIIDESGMPKERFSAEFPKEGPSILRIQQVVRGDSAAYFCASSPRDTKAYEQYFGPGTRLTVT.

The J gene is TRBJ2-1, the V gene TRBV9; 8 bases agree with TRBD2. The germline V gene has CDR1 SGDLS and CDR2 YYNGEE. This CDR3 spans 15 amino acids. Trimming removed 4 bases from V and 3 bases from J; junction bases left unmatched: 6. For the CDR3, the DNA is TGTGCCAGCAGCCCCGGGGGGGGGCGCTACAATGAGCAGTTCTTC. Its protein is CASSPGGGRYNEQFF.

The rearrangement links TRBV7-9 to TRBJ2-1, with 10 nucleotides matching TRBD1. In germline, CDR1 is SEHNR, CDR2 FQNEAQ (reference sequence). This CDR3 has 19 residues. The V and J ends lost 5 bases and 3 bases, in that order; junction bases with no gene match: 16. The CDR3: CASSLGRTGGFSVYNEQFF. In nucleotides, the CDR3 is TGTGCCAGCAGCCTTGGGCGGACAGGGGGATTCTCTGTCTACAATGAGCAGTTCTTC.

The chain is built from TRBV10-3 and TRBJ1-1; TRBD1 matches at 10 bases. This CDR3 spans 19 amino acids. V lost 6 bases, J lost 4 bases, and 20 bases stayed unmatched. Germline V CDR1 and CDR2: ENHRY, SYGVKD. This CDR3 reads CAISARDRGRGSLSTEAFF. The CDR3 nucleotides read TGTGCCATCAGCGCCCGGGACAGGGGCCGCGGGAGCTTGAGCACTGAAGCTTTCTTT.

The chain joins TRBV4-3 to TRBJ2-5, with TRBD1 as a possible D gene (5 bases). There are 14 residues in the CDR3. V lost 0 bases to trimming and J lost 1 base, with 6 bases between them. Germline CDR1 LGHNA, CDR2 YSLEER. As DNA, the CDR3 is TGCGCCAGCAGCCAAGATGACAGCCAAGAGACCCAGTACTTC. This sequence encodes CASSQDDSQETQYF.

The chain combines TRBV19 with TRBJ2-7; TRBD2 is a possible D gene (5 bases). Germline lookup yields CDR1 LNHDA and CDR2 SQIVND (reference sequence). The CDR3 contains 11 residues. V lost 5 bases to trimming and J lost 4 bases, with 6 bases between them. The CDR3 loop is CASSGRYEQYF. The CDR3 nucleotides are TGTGCCAGTAGTGGGAGATACGAGCAGTACTTC.

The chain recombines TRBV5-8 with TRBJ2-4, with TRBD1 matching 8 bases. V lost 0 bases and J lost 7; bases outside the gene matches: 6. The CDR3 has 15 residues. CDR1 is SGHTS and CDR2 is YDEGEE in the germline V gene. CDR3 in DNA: TGTGCCAGCAGCTTGGCCAGGGGGCTTATGAACATTCAGTACTTC. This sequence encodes CASSLARGLMNIQYF.

CDR3 bases: TGTGCCAGCAGCTCACCTCGGGGAGGAATAGGGGATGAGCAGTTCTTC. Translated: CASSSPRGGIGDEQFF. The chain carries TRBV9 and TRBJ2-1, with D perhaps TRBD2 (6 bases). Germline CDR1 is SGDLS and CDR2 is YYNGEE. This CDR3 contains 16 residues. The ends were cut back, 4 bases at V and 8 bases at J, with 22 bases in the middle.

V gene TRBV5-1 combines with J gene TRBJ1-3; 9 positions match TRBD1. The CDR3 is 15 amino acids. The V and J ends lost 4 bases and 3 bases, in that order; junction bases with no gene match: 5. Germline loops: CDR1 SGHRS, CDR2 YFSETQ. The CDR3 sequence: CASSTGQGGGNTIYF. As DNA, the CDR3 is TGCGCCAGCAGCACGGGACAGGGTGGTGGAAACACCATATATTTT.

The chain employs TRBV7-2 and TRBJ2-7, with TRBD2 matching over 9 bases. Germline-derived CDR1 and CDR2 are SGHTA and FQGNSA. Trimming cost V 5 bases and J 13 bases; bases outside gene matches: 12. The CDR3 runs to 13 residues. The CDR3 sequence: CASSPPGGRAIYF. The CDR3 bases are TGTGCCAGCAGCCCCCCTGGCGGGAGGGCCATATACTTC. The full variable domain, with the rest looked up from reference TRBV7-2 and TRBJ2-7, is GAGVSQSPSNKVTEKGKDVELRCDPISGHTALYWYRQSLGQGLEFLIYFQGNSAPDKSGLPSDRFSAERTGGSVSTLTIQRTQQEDSAVYLCASSPPGGRAIYFGPGTRLTVT.

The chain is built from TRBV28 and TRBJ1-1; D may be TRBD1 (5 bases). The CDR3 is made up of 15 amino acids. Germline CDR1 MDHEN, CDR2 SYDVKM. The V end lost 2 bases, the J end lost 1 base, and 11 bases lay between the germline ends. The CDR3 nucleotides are TGTGCCAGCAGTTTAAGGGGCCAGGAGAACACTGAAGCTTTCTTT. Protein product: CASSLRGQENTEAFF.

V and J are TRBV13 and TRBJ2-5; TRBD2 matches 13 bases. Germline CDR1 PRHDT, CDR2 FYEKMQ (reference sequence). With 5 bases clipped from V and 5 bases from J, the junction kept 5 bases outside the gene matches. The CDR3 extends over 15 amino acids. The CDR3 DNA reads TGTGCCAGCAGCACTAGCGGGAGGGCCCGGGAGACCCAGTACTTC. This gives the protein CASSTSGRARETQYF.

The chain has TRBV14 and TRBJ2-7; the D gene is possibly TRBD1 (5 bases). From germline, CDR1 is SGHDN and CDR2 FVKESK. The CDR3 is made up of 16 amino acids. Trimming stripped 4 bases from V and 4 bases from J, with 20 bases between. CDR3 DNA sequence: TGTGCCAGCAGCCCAAACCTGAGTACAGGCCGTTACGAGCAGTACTTC. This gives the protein CASSPNLSTGRYEQYF.

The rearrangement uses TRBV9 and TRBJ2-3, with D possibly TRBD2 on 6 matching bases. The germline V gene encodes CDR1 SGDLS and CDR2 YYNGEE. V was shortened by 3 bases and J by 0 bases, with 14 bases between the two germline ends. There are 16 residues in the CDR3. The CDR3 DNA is TGTGCCAGCAGCGCGTACAGACTAGGAAGCACAGATACGCAGTATTTT. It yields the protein CASSAYRLGSTDTQYF.

This chain's CDR3 is CACARGGSVGTQYF. For the CDR3, the DNA is TGTGCCTGCGCACGGGGGGGATCCGTCGGTACGCAGTATTTT. This chain connects TRBV6-1 to TRBJ2-3; 8 bases fit TRBD2. Germline-derived CDR1 and CDR2 are MNHNS and SASEGT. With 11 bases clipped from V and 8 bases from J, the junction kept 15 bases outside the gene matches. The CDR3 runs 14 residues.

The CDR3 sequence: CAWSEDRGRLIWEKLFF. The CDR3 bases are TGTGCCTGGAGTGAGGACAGGGGACGTTTGATTTGGGAAAAACTGTTTTTT. J is TRBJ1-4 and V is TRBV30, with TRBD1 identical over 9 bases. This CDR3 region has 17 residues. CDR1 GTSNPN and CDR2 SVGIG come from the germline V gene (reference sequence). The ends lost 1 base at V and 8 bases at J; junction bases unmatched: 14.

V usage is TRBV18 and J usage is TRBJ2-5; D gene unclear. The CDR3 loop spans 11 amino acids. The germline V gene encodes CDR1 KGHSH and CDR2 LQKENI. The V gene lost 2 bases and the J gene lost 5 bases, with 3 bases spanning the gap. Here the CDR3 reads CASSPGETQYF. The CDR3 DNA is TGTGCCAGCTCACCAGGCGAGACCCAGTACTTC.

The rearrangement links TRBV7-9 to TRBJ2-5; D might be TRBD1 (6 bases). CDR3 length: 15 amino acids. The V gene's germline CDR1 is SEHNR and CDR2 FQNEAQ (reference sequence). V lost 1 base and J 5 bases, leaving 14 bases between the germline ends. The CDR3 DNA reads TGTGCCAGCAGCTTAGAGAACAGGGTCAGGGAGACCCAGTACTTC. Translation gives CASSLENRVRETQYF.

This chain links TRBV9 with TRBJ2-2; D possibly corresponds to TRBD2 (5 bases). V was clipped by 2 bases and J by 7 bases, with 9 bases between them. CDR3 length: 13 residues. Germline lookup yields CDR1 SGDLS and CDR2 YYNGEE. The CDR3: CASSVDGDGELFF. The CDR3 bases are TGTGCCAGCAGCGTCGACGGGGACGGGGAGCTGTTTTTT.

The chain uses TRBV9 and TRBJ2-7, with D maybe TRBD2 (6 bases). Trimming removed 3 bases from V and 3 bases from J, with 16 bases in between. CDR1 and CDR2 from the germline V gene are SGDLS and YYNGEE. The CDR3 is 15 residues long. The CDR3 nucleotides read TGTGCCAGCAGCGAAAGACCAGGGACTGGCTACGAGCAGTACTTC. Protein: CASSERPGTGYEQYF. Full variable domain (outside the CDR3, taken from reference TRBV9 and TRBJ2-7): DSGVTQTPKHLITATGQRVTLRCSPRSGDLSVYWYQQSLDQGLQFLIQYYNGEERAKGNILERFSAQQFPDLHSELNLSSLELGDSALYFCASSERPGTGYEQYFGPGTRLTVT.